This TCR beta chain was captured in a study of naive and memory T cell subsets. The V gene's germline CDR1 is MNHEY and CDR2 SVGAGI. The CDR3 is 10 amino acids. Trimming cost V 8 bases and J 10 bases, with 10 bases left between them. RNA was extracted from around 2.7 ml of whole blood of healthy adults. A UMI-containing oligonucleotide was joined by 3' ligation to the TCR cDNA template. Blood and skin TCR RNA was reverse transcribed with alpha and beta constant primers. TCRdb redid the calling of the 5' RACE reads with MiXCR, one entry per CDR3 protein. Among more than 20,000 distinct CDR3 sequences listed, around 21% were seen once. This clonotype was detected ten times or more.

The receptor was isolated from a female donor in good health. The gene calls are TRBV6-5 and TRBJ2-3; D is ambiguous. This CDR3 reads CASGFVAQYF. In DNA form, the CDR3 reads TGTGCCAGCGGTTTTGTTGCGCAGTATTTT.